Sequencing of this T cell receptor beta chain was carried out in a study of blood T cell repertoires in COVID-19. In the study overall: Samples of COVID-19 (acute and convalescent) were obtained from the United States, Italy and Spain. From T cells, B-cell-depleted T cells, or PBMCs came the material, which was cDNA or gDNA.

Germline loops: CDR1 SQVTM, CDR2 ANQGSEA. CDR3 length: 13 amino acids. V was shortened by 6 bases and J by 4 bases, with 15 bases between the two germline ends. Original handling: Scientists estimated how many nucleated cells there were by amplifying reference gene primers. Repertoires were generated with immunoSEQ multiplex PCR, while TCRdb's copy carries only in-frame clones and drops some. V and J calls and clone size are copied from that table; D and trimming were computed from the DNA. Here the sample spans roughly 28,000 clones, approximately 88% being singletons. The sample taken for sequencing was peripheral blood. The rearrangement uses TRBV29-1 and TRBJ1-2; possibly TRBD1 for D (5 bases). The source of this sequence is a woman in her forties or fifties with active COVID-19. The CDR3, as DNA: TGCAGCGTCCCGGCGGGGGGAGGCTATGGCTACACCTTC. Translated: CSVPAGGGYGYTF.